This T cell receptor (beta chain) is from a study of blood T cell repertoires in COVID-19. Overall study context: The cDNA or gDNA used as material had been derived from T cells, B-cell-depleted T cells, or PBMCs.

Study processing details: Reference gene primer amplification yielded estimated nucleated cell counts. TCRdb keeps only in-frame clones here, not all; method: immunoSEQ multiplex PCR. That table supplies the V and J calls and clone size; D and trimming were determined from the DNA. The sample carries about 230,000 clones, 70% to 90% recorded once. Everyone who took part was 18 to 89 years old, and they came from 24 US areas. The germline V gene encodes CDR1 SGHAT and CDR2 FQNNGV. V lost 2 bases, J lost 4 bases, and 14 bases lay in between. The CDR3 contains 16 residues. Sample: PBMCs or T cells enriched from blood (not recorded which). The V and J genes are TRBV11-2 and TRBJ1-4; possible D gene TRBD1, 5 bases. This TCR was recovered from a man aged 30 to 45 who had recovered from COVID-19. CDR3: CASSLRDPGDNEKLFF. CDR3 nucleotide sequence: TGTGCCAGCAGCTTACGGGACCCGGGGGATAATGAAAAACTGTTTTTT.